The 32 T cell receptor beta chains listed next were all sequenced from one sample in a study of identical twins. MiXCR, run by TCRdb on the 5' RACE reads, gives a single entry per CDR3 protein. The data hold hundreds of thousands of distinct CDR3 sequences, with 15% to 20% observed a single time. This sample was also put to use in a study of T cells expressing NK-cell markers.

Material for sequencing was PBMCs. Source of these receptors: a woman aged 18-29 years in good health.

This clonotype turned up a few times. The chain is built from TRBV10-3 and TRBJ2-7; either TRBD1 or TRBD2 may fit D (5 bases each). There are 11 residues in the CDR3. Trimming cost V 6 bases and J 4 bases, with 7 bases left between them. Per germline, CDR1 ENHRY and CDR2 SYGVKD. CDR3 loop: CAISREYEQYF. The CDR3 DNA sequence: TGTGCCATCAGCAGGGAGTACGAGCAGTACTTC.

This clonotype showed up just a few times. The J gene is TRBJ2-2, the V gene TRBV12-3 or TRBV12-4, with 7 bases aligning to TRBD2. CDR3 length: 15 amino acids. Trimming took 7 bases from V and 4 from J; bases not matched to a gene: 9. CDR3 nucleotides: TGTGCCAGCATCCAAACCGGGACTACCACCGGGGAGCTGTTTTTT. Its protein is CASIQTGTTTGELFF.

V gene TRBV12-3 or TRBV12-4 combines with J gene TRBJ2-2; unclear D gene. V lost 0 bases to trimming and J lost 4 bases, with 6 bases between them. The CDR3 runs to 14 residues. DNA for the CDR3: TGTGCCAGCAGTTTAGCCCGGAGCACCGGGGAGCTGTTTTTT. Protein product: CASSLARSTGELFF.

The rearrangement uses TRBV6-2 or TRBV6-3 and TRBJ2-7; weak D call: TRBD2 (5 bases). The germline V gene encodes CDR1 MNHEY and CDR2 SVGEGT. Trimming shortened V by 9 bases and J by 1 base, and 13 bases separated the two germline ends. The CDR3 totals 13 residues. The CDR3 nucleotides are TGTGCCAGTATCCGGGGTCCGTCCTACGAGCAGTACTTC. Its translation: CASIRGPSYEQYF.

Only a few counts were recorded for this clonotype. This chain links TRBV12-3 or TRBV12-4 with TRBJ2-7; a possible D gene is TRBD2 (6 bases). The CDR3 length is 15 residues. V was trimmed by 6 bases and J by 7 bases, leaving 22 bases between them. The CDR3 sequence: CASSPAGGLSGEQYF. The CDR3 DNA reads as TGTGCCAGCAGCCCCGCTGGAGGGTTGTCAGGAGAGCAGTACTTC.

A few counts support this clonotype. The J gene is TRBJ1-2, the V gene TRBV2; the match to TRBD1 covers 7 bases. The CDR3 totals 13 residues. V lost 7 bases to trimming and J lost 4 bases; unmatched junction nucleotides: 6. Germline V lookup: CDR1 SNHLY, CDR2 FYNNEI. In nucleotides, the CDR3 is TGTGCCAGCACCTTCGGGACAGCCTATGGCTACACCTTC. It yields the protein CASTFGTAYGYTF.

The V call is TRBV7-9, the J call TRBJ2-7, with TRBD2 matching 7 bases. Trimming cost V 2 bases and J 5 bases; bases outside gene matches: 3. Per germline, CDR1 SEHNR and CDR2 FQNEAQ (reference sequence). The CDR3 totals 13 residues. DNA of the CDR3: TGTGCCAGCAGCTTAAGCGGGGTTGACGAGCAGTACTTC. This encodes CASSLSGVDEQYF.

The chain is built from TRBV20-1 and TRBJ2-1; D not resolved. V lost 6 bases, J lost 9 bases, and 12 bases lay in between. The CDR3 spans 11 residues. Looked up from germline, CDR1 is DFQATT and CDR2 is SNEGSKA (reference sequence). CDR3 in DNA: TGCAGTGCGGTGCTTCTAGGTGAGCAGTTCTTC. It specifies CSAVLLGEQFF.

A few counts support this clonotype. Written as DNA, the CDR3 is TGTGCCAGCAGCAAACCGCAGAGCTCTGGGGCCAACGTCCTGACTTTC. It specifies CASSKPQSSGANVLTF. The rearrangement uses TRBV7-9 and TRBJ2-6; D is uncertain. V was cut by 5 bases and J by 0 bases, with 11 bases left in between. Germline-derived CDR1 and CDR2 are SEHNR and FQNEAQ (reference sequence). There are 16 residues in the CDR3.

This clonotype was counted a few times. V usage is TRBV6-2 or TRBV6-3 and J usage is TRBJ2-7; TRBD1 is a possible D gene (6 bases). The V gene lost 6 bases and the J gene lost 2 bases, with 11 bases spanning the gap. Germline CDR1 MNHEY, CDR2 SVGEGT. The CDR3 runs to 13 residues. As DNA, the CDR3 is TGTGCCAGCAGCCCAGGGGTTACCTACGAGCAGTACTTC. Translated, it gives CASSPGVTYEQYF.

The rearrangement joins TRBV12-3 or TRBV12-4 to TRBJ2-5, with D uncertain. CDR3 length: 15 amino acids. With 3 bases removed from V and 2 bases from J, the gap between germline ends came to 13 bases. The CDR3 DNA sequence: TGTGCCAGCAGTTTCCCGCCGGGTAGGCAAGAGACCCAGTACTTC. Protein: CASSFPPGRQETQYF.

This clonotype was detected only a few times. The gene calls are TRBV20-1 and TRBJ2-1; 8 bases are shared with TRBD2. CDR1 and CDR2 from the germline V gene are DFQATT and SNEGSKA (reference sequence). The CDR3 loop spans 12 amino acids. Trimming took 3 bases from V and 9 from J; bases not matched to a gene: 4. CDR3 DNA sequence: TGCAGTGCTAGGACTAGCGCGGTTGAGCAGTTCTTC. This codes for CSARTSAVEQFF.

This clonotype was seen a handful of times. The V gene is TRBV7-6, the J gene TRBJ2-1; D is tentatively TRBD1 or TRBD2 (7 bases each). CDR1 SGHVS and CDR2 FNYEAQ come from the germline V gene. V was pared by 3 bases and J by 6 bases, with 12 bases between. This CDR3 contains 14 residues. CDR3 sequence reads: CASSFRGGANEQFF. Written as DNA, the CDR3 is TGTGCCAGCAGCTTCAGGGGGGGGGCCAATGAGCAGTTCTTC.

Ten or more counts support this clonotype. The chain is built from TRBV6-1 and TRBJ2-7; 9 nucleotides line up with TRBD1. V trimming: 6 bases; J trimming: 2 bases; junction bases outside the gene matches: 5. The CDR3 is made up of 14 amino acids. Germline loops: CDR1 MNHNS, CDR2 SASEGT. The CDR3 reads CASRPGQGTYEQYF. The CDR3 region has the DNA TGTGCCAGCAGGCCGGGACAGGGAACCTACGAGCAGTACTTC.

This clonotype showed up just a few times. CDR3 sequence (DNA): TGTGCCAGGGAAACGGGGGGACAAGAGACCCAGTACTTC. Translated: CARETGGQETQYF. The chain is built from TRBV2 and TRBJ2-5; 7 bases are a match to TRBD2. The CDR3 sequence is 13 residues long. Unmatched junction bases numbered 6, after V lost 9 bases and J lost 2 bases. The germline CDR1 and CDR2 sequences are SNHLY and FYNNEI.

The V and J genes are TRBV24-1 and TRBJ2-1, with 8 positions matching TRBD2. The CDR3 is 15 residues long. Per the germline V gene, CDR1 is KGHDR and CDR2 is SFDVKD. The junction had 9 bases not matched to a gene; V was cut back by 3 bases and J by 9 bases. DNA of the CDR3: TGTGCCACCAGTGATGAGAGGGCACGGGGGGGTGAGCAGTTCTTC. As protein: CATSDERARGGEQFF.

The chain carries TRBV11-2 and TRBJ2-2, with D hard to call. The germline V and J ends were trimmed by 4 bases and 5 bases, with 14 bases remaining between them. The CDR3 is 15 residues long. Germline values: CDR1 SGHAT, CDR2 FQNNGV. The CDR3 region is CASSSLKGRTGELFF. CDR3 bases: TGTGCCAGCAGCTCTTTGAAGGGAAGGACCGGGGAGCTGTTTTTT.

This clonotype was counted between two and nine times. This rearrangement joins TRBV20-1 to TRBJ1-5; D is uncertain. Germline CDR1 reads DFQATT; CDR2 reads SNEGSKA (reference sequence). This CDR3 region has 13 residues. The V gene lost 3 bases and the J gene lost 8 bases, with 14 bases spanning the gap. The DNA for the CDR3 is TGCAGTGCTAGCCGGGCCCCATCGGAGCCCCAGCATTTT. It translates to CSASRAPSEPQHF.

This sequence joins TRBV20-1 and TRBJ1-1; maybe TRBD1 (5 bases). The germline V and J ends were trimmed by 5 bases and 6 bases, with 13 bases remaining between them. Germline V gives CDR1 DFQATT, CDR2 SNEGSKA (reference sequence). CDR3 length equals 12 residues. Here the CDR3 reads CSAGGGVPEAFF. The CDR3 nucleotides read TGCAGTGCTGGCGGGGGGGTCCCTGAAGCTTTCTTT.

V and J are TRBV15 and TRBJ2-5; no clear D. The germline CDR1 and CDR2 sequences are LNHNV and YYDKDF (reference sequence). The germline V and J ends were trimmed by 8 bases and 4 bases, with 14 bases remaining between them. This CDR3 comprises 13 residues. CDR3 region: CATAPEQGETQYF. CDR3 coding DNA: TGTGCCACCGCCCCCGAACAAGGAGAGACCCAGTACTTC.

The rearrangement links TRBV12-3 or TRBV12-4 to TRBJ1-2; 7 positions match TRBD1. V gave up 6 bases and J gave up 5 bases; unmatched junction bases: 6. The CDR3 extends over 13 amino acids. The CDR3 here is CASRSLQGYGYTF. CDR3 DNA sequence: TGTGCCAGCAGGTCATTACAGGGGTATGGCTACACCTTC.

This clonotype was observed a handful of times. This sequence joins TRBV27 and TRBJ2-3; 11 nucleotides align to TRBD1. This CDR3 region has 15 residues. Trimming removed 6 bases from V and 7 bases from J; junction bases left unmatched: 9. The germline V gene encodes CDR1 MNHEY and CDR2 SMNVEV (reference sequence). The CDR3 nucleotides read TGTGCCAGCAGCTCTCTCGGGACAGGGGGAAATACGCAGTATTTT. Translated, it gives CASSSLGTGGNTQYF.

This clonotype was seen more than once but under ten times. The V and J genes are TRBV6-2 or TRBV6-3 and TRBJ2-7; TRBD1 agrees at 9 bases. The CDR3 is 15 amino acids. Germline CDR1 reads MNHEY; CDR2 reads SVGEGT. Trimming at V came to 5 bases and at J to 2 bases, leaving 7 bases not matched to a gene. DNA for the CDR3: TGTGCCAGCAGTCCGGGACAGGGAGGTCCCTACGAGCAGTACTTC. Its translation: CASSPGQGGPYEQYF.

The chain carries TRBV25-1 and TRBJ2-1; D unresolved. V lost 4 bases and J 1 base, leaving 8 bases between the germline ends. Per germline, CDR1 MGHDK and CDR2 SYGVNS. This CDR3 is built from 14 residues. Written as DNA, the CDR3 is TGTGCCAGCAGTGGCGCGGCGTCCTACAATGAGCAGTTCTTC. This gives the protein CASSGAASYNEQFF.

This clonotype appeared a few times. The chain recombines TRBV7-9 with TRBJ2-4; D call uncertain. The CDR3 sequence is 14 residues long. V was pared by 3 bases and J by 3 bases, with 9 bases between. Germline V gives CDR1 SEHNR, CDR2 FQNEAQ (reference sequence). The CDR3 sequence is CASSLGQSKNIQYF. The CDR3 DNA reads TGTGCCAGCAGCTTGGGTCAGAGCAAAAACATTCAGTACTTC. Variable domain in full (rest from reference TRBV7-9 and TRBJ2-4): DTGVSQNPRHKITKRGQNVTFRCDPISEHNRLYWYRQTLGQGPEFLTYFQNEAQLEKSRLLSDRFSAERPKGSFSTLEIQRTEQGDSAMYLCASSLGQSKNIQYFGAGTRLSVL.

This rearrangement joins TRBV6-1 to TRBJ1-4, with TRBD1 matching over 10 bases. The CDR3 consists of 15 residues. With 6 bases clipped from V and 6 bases from J, the junction kept 7 bases outside the gene matches. CDR1 MNHNS and CDR2 SASEGT come from the germline V gene. The CDR3 protein is CASRDRDRGYEKLFF. Here the CDR3 DNA reads TGTGCCAGCAGAGACCGGGACAGGGGTTATGAAAAACTGTTTTTT.

This clonotype was seen more than once but under ten times. The rearrangement joins TRBV11-1 to TRBJ2-6, with 10 positions matching TRBD1. Germline CDR1 reads SGHAT; CDR2 reads FQDESV (reference sequence). After removal of 1 base from V and 4 bases from J, the junction contained 10 bases not matched to a gene. The CDR3 has 19 residues. CDR3 in amino acids: CASSLGLDRGRGGANVLTF. The DNA for the CDR3 is TGTGCCAGCAGCTTAGGATTAGACAGGGGGCGTGGAGGGGCCAACGTCCTGACTTTC.

There are a few counts of this clonotype. This chain joins TRBV20-1 and TRBJ2-5; TRBD1 matches at 7 bases. The CDR3 has 15 amino acids. Germline CDR1 and CDR2: DFQATT and SNEGSKA (reference sequence). The ends lost 4 bases at V and 1 base at J; junction bases unmatched: 9. CDR3 DNA: TGCAGTGCTATGTCGTGGCAGGGGGTCCAAGAGACCCAGTACTTC. Protein product: CSAMSWQGVQETQYF.

The chain employs TRBV2 and TRBJ1-1; D is undetermined. The germline V gene encodes CDR1 SNHLY and CDR2 FYNNEI. Trimming pared 11 bases from V and 2 bases from J, leaving 3 bases between. The CDR3 has 9 amino acids. CDR3 residues: CAVNTEAFF. CDR3 DNA sequence: TGTGCCGTAAACACTGAAGCTTTCTTT.

This clonotype was counted between two and nine times. The rearrangement uses TRBV7-2 and TRBJ2-7; D might be TRBD1 (6 bases). Germline V gene data show CDR1 as SGHTA and CDR2 as FQGNSA. The CDR3 covers 14 residues. V gave up 5 bases and J gave up 7 bases, with 18 bases separating them. Here the CDR3 DNA reads TGTGCCAGCAGCCTTGAGGACAGTTTAAATGAGCAGTACTTC. It codes for CASSLEDSLNEQYF.

The genes are TRBV29-1 and TRBJ2-4, with 7 bases matching TRBD1. The trim removed 7 bases at V and 3 bases at J, leaving 12 bases unmatched. From germline, CDR1 is SQVTM and CDR2 ANQGSEA. CDR3 length: 15 residues. The chain's CDR3 is CSAGSTGDVKNIQYF. The CDR3, as DNA: TGCAGCGCTGGCTCAACAGGGGATGTCAAAAACATTCAGTACTTC.

This clonotype turned up a few times. The chain combines TRBV4-1 with TRBJ2-7, with 9 bases fitting TRBD2. Trimming cost V 2 bases and J 5 bases; bases outside gene matches: 7. The CDR3 consists of 15 residues. Germline CDR1 reads MGHRA; CDR2 reads YSYEKL. The CDR3 DNA reads TGCGCCAGCAGCCAACTGGGACTAGCAAAGGACGAGCAGTACTTC. Translating it yields CASSQLGLAKDEQYF.